These 27 T cell receptor beta chains were sequenced from one sample in a study of beta chain features in type 1 diabetes. All of the isolated RNA was reverse transcribed, so expressed TCRB transcripts were sequenced. Sequencing was performed with immunoSEQ multiplex PCR; in TCRdb, only in-frame clones are kept and a portion is missing. The sample lists more than 150,000 clones, 13% occurring once. The sample taken for sequencing was central memory CD4+ T cells from blood. Receptors were obtained from a woman between 18 and 29 years old in good health.

There are many counts of this clone. J is TRBJ2-5 and V is TRBV29-1; TRBD2 agrees at 7 bases. The germline V gene encodes CDR1 SQVTM and CDR2 ANQGSEA. The J segment lost 5 bases and the V segment lost 7 bases, leaving 10 bases of the junction unmatched. This CDR3 has 13 amino acids. The CDR3 coding sequence is TGCAGCGCCGGGGGGAGGGTCGGTGAGACCCAGTACTTC. It specifies CSAGGRVGETQYF.

The genes are TRBV5-4 and TRBJ2-2; tentative D call: TRBD1 (5 bases). The CDR3 spans 16 residues. V lost 3 bases to trimming and J lost 5 bases, with 17 bases between them. Germline CDR1 SGHNT, CDR2 YYREEE (reference sequence). CDR3 loop: CASSSGLILETGELFF. DNA for the CDR3: TGTGCCAGCAGCTCAGGGTTAATCCTGGAGACCGGGGAGCTGTTTTTT.

This clone was seen a handful of times. The chain combines TRBV11-3 with TRBJ2-5; D is possibly TRBD1 (6 bases). Trimming stripped 5 bases from V and 2 bases from J, with 15 bases between. The germline V gene has CDR1 SGHNT and CDR2 YENEEA. This CDR3 has 15 residues. CDR3: CASSPGDTIQETQYF. In DNA form, the CDR3 reads TGTGCCAGCAGCCCCGGGGACACGATACAAGAGACCCAGTACTTC.

The chain is built from TRBV18 and TRBJ2-7; D call uncertain. Per germline, CDR1 KGHSH and CDR2 LQKENI. The CDR3 is 15 amino acids. The ends were cut back, 2 bases at V and 0 bases at J, with 11 bases in the middle. The CDR3, as DNA: TGTGCCAGCTCACCAGCGTCCGTAAGCTCCTACGAGCAGTACTTC. Residues: CASSPASVSSYEQYF.

This clone turned up a few times. The chain recombines TRBV5-1 with TRBJ2-7; 10 bases align to TRBD1. Per the germline V gene, CDR1 is SGHRS and CDR2 is YFSETQ. The CDR3 covers 13 residues. Trimming at V came to 5 bases and at J to 5 bases, leaving 4 bases not matched to a gene. In DNA, the CDR3 is TGCGCCAGCAGTAGGGACAGGGGCCACGAGCAGTACTTC. It yields the protein CASSRDRGHEQYF. The full variable domain, its missing parts supplied by reference TRBV5-1 and TRBJ2-7, is KAGVTQTPRYLIKTRGQQVTLSCSPISGHRSVSWYQQTPGQGLQFLFEYFSETQRNKGNFPGRFSGRQFSNSRSEMNVSTLELGDSALYLCASSRDRGHEQYFGPGTRLTVT.

CDR3 DNA sequence: TGTGCCACCAGCCTCGGGACAGGGAAAGGATACGAGCAGTACTTC. Its translation: CATSLGTGKGYEQYF. The J gene is TRBJ2-7, the V gene TRBV15, with 9 bases fitting TRBD1. CDR3 length: 15 amino acids. J gave up 4 bases and V 5 bases, and 9 bases lay outside the gene matches. Germline assignment: CDR1 LNHNV and CDR2 YYDKDF (reference sequence).

This clone occurred a few times. V and J are TRBV5-4 and TRBJ2-5; TRBD2 aligns across 10 bases. This CDR3 contains 15 residues. Trimming cost V 4 bases and J 3 bases; bases outside gene matches: 6. Germline V lookup: CDR1 SGHNT, CDR2 YYREEE (reference sequence). The CDR3 DNA follows: TGTGCCAGCAGCGGGAAAAGCGGGAGGGAAGAGACCCAGTACTTC. Translating it yields CASSGKSGREETQYF.

This chain connects TRBV11-2 to TRBJ2-5, with 8 bases fitting TRBD1. The CDR3 extends over 14 amino acids. V shed 5 bases and J 7 bases; nucleotides not matched to a gene: 9. The germline CDR1 and CDR2 sequences are SGHAT and FQNNGV. The CDR3 DNA follows: TGTGCCAGCAGCCCGGGACAGGCCTTGGGGACCCAGTACTTC. Amino acids: CASSPGQALGTQYF.

The table lists this clone with a few counts. This chain links TRBV5-4 with TRBJ1-2; D is ambiguous. Germline V gives CDR1 SGHNT, CDR2 YYREEE (reference sequence). The CDR3 is made up of 16 amino acids. V lost 4 bases and J lost 0, with 16 bases in between. This chain's CDR3 is CASSQGGSWANYGYTF. The CDR3 nucleotides read TGTGCCAGCAGCCAAGGAGGGAGTTGGGCTAACTATGGCTACACCTTC.

This chain connects TRBV14 to TRBJ2-1, with a tentative D call TRBD1 (5 bases). Deletions cut 0 bases from V and 7 bases from J, with 7 bases between. Per the germline V gene, CDR1 is SGHDN and CDR2 is FVKESK. The length of the CDR3 is 13 residues. The CDR3 sequence is CASSQDRVNEQFF. The CDR3 DNA reads TGTGCCAGCAGCCAAGACAGGGTGAATGAGCAGTTCTTC.

J is TRBJ2-1 and V is TRBV18, with 9 bases identical to TRBD1. CDR3 length equals 14 residues. Germline lookup yields CDR1 KGHSH and CDR2 LQKENI. J lost 8 bases, V lost 6 bases, and 8 bases had no gene match. The CDR3 bases are TGTGCCAGCTCTTCCGGGACAGGGTCTGATGAGCAGTTCTTC. Amino acids: CASSSGTGSDEQFF.

Only a few counts were recorded for this clone. The genes are TRBV5-1 and TRBJ1-4, with D possibly TRBD1 on 6 matching bases. Trimming shortened V by 3 bases and J by 8 bases, and 17 bases separated the two germline ends. The CDR3 is 15 amino acids. CDR1 and CDR2 from the germline V gene are SGHRS and YFSETQ. CDR3 loop: CASSYGQRGIEKLFF. As DNA, the CDR3 is TGCGCCAGCAGCTACGGACAGAGAGGAATAGAAAAACTGTTTTTT.

The chain recombines TRBV19 with TRBJ1-5; D not certain. The V end was cut by 3 bases, the J end by 7 bases, with 16 bases between. Per the germline V gene, CDR1 is LNHDA and CDR2 is SQIVND (reference sequence). The CDR3 contains 15 residues. CDR3 in amino acids: CASSIDGGVGQPQHF. DNA for the CDR3: TGTGCCAGTAGTATTGACGGCGGGGTGGGACAGCCCCAGCATTTT.

V is TRBV4-3 and J is TRBJ2-1; 15 positions match TRBD2. Germline trimming cut 4 bases from V and 7 bases from J; bases unmatched to any gene: 5. The CDR3 sequence is 16 residues long. The V gene's germline CDR1 is LGHNA and CDR2 YSLEER. CDR3 sequence: CASSPGLAGGWNEQFF. The CDR3 DNA reads TGCGCCAGCAGCCCCGGACTAGCGGGAGGGTGGAATGAGCAGTTCTTC.

This clone was observed a few times. V usage is TRBV14 and J usage is TRBJ1-4, with a weak D call TRBD1 (5 bases). Germline CDR1 reads SGHDN; CDR2 reads FVKESK. The V end was cut by 1 base, the J end by 8 bases, with 14 bases between. This CDR3 region has 15 residues. The CDR3 here is CASSQAYRTSEKLFF. As DNA, the CDR3 is TGTGCCAGCAGCCAAGCCTACAGGACCTCCGAAAAACTGTTTTTT. The full variable domain, in which reference TRBV14 and TRBJ1-4 provide the parts outside the CDR3, is EAGVTQFPSHSVIEKGQTVTLRCDPISGHDNLYWYRRVMGKEIKFLLHFVKESKQDESGMPNNRFLAERTGGTYSTLKVQPAELEDSGVYFCASSQAYRTSEKLFFGSGTQLSVL.

The chain links TRBV7-3 to TRBJ1-3; 11 bases agree with TRBD1. CDR1 is SGHTA and CDR2 is FQGTGA in the germline V gene. V lost 2 bases and J lost 8; bases outside the gene matches: 2. This CDR3 comprises 14 residues. The CDR3 region has the DNA TGTGCCAGCAGCTTAGGGACAGGGGGGGACACCATATATTTT. Translated, it gives CASSLGTGGDTIYF.

The J gene is TRBJ2-5, the V gene TRBV11-3, with TRBD1 matching over 9 bases. The germline CDR1 and CDR2 sequences are SGHNT and YENEEA. V lost 6 bases, J lost 5 bases, and 10 bases stayed unmatched. The CDR3 covers 15 residues. DNA for the CDR3: TGTGCCAGCAGTTCTGGGACAGGGTTCGGCGAGACCCAGTACTTC. This translates into CASSSGTGFGETQYF. The full variable domain, with the rest looked up from reference TRBV11-3 and TRBJ2-5, is EAGVVQSPRYKIIEKKQPVAFWCNPISGHNTLYWYLQNLGQGPELLIRYENEEAVDDSQLPKDRFSAERLKGVDSTLKIQPAELGDSAVYLCASSSGTGFGETQYFGPGTRLLVL.

This clone was found a few times. V gene TRBV19 combines with J gene TRBJ2-7, with 8 bases aligning to TRBD2. This CDR3 comprises 15 residues. J lost 4 bases, V lost 2 bases, and 7 bases had no gene match. Germline CDR1 is LNHDA and CDR2 is SQIVND (reference sequence). The CDR3, as DNA: TGTGCCAGTAGTATAAGTGGGACTAGAACTTACGAGCAGTACTTC. Its protein product is CASSISGTRTYEQYF.

This clone has a handful of counts. This chain uses TRBV6-5 with TRBJ2-7; possibly TRBD1 for D (6 bases). The germline CDR1 and CDR2 sequences are MNHEY and SVGAGI. The CDR3 has 15 amino acids. V dropped 6 bases and J dropped 4 bases, with 19 bases sitting between them. The CDR3 protein is CASRGPPLRGYEQYF. The CDR3 nucleotides are TGTGCCAGCAGGGGACCACCCTTGAGGGGGTACGAGCAGTACTTC.

The genes are TRBV18 and TRBJ1-1, with no clear D. In germline, CDR1 is KGHSH, CDR2 LQKENI. The V gene lost 0 bases and the J gene lost 4 bases, with 18 bases spanning the gap. The CDR3 length is 17 residues. The CDR3 reads CASSPPSRHRGFTEAFF. CDR3 DNA sequence: TGTGCCAGCTCACCACCGAGTAGGCATAGAGGGTTCACTGAAGCTTTCTTT.

This sequence joins TRBV7-6 and TRBJ2-1; TRBD2 matches 11 bases. V lost 6 bases to trimming and J lost 6 bases; unmatched junction nucleotides: 7. This CDR3 has 15 residues. CDR1 is SGHVS, CDR2 FNYEAQ, per germline. CDR3 region: CASRSQTSGTNEQFF. In DNA form, the CDR3 reads TGTGCCAGCAGATCCCAGACTAGCGGGACCAATGAGCAGTTCTTC. Using reference TRBV7-6 and TRBJ2-1 for the parts outside the CDR3, the full variable domain is GAGVSQSPRYKVTKRGQDVALRCDPISGHVSLYWYRQALGQGPEFLTYFNYEAQQDKSGLPNDRFSAERPEGSISTLTIQRTEQRDSAMYRCASRSQTSGTNEQFFGPGTRLTVL.

This clone was counted only a few times. This CDR3 is CSVGTGGYGYTF. The CDR3 DNA is TGCAGCGTTGGGACAGGGGGATATGGCTACACCTTC. This chain links TRBV29-1 with TRBJ1-2; 10 bases match TRBD1. V lost 4 bases and J lost 5; bases outside the gene matches: 1. The CDR3 has 12 residues. CDR1 is SQVTM, CDR2 ANQGSEA, per germline.

The V gene is TRBV28, the J gene TRBJ2-2, with D possibly TRBD1 on 5 matching bases. Trimming left V 6 bases short and J 0 bases short, with 11 bases between. The CDR3 runs to 15 residues. CDR1 MDHEN and CDR2 SYDVKM come from the germline V gene. The CDR3 here is CASRRGSTNTGELFF. As DNA, the CDR3 is TGTGCCAGCAGAAGGGGTAGCACGAACACCGGGGAGCTGTTTTTT. Full variable domain (rest looked up from reference TRBV28 and TRBJ2-2): DVKVTQSSRYLVKRTGEKVFLECVQDMDHENMFWYRQDPGLGLRLIYFSYDVKMKEKGDIPEGYSVSREKKERFSLILESASTNQTSMYLCASRRGSTNTGELFFGEGSRLTVL.

The chain uses TRBV7-9 and TRBJ2-7, with TRBD1 identical over 9 bases. V lost 8 bases and J lost 5; bases outside the gene matches: 10. CDR3 length: 14 residues. Germline V lookup: CDR1 SEHNR, CDR2 FQNEAQ (reference sequence). CDR3 in DNA: TGTGCCAGCGGAGCACGACAGGGGGTTAACGAGCAGTACTTC. It encodes CASGARQGVNEQYF.

The CDR3 DNA reads as TGTGCCAGCAGCGAGACTGTCACCGGGGAGCTGTTTTTT. It translates to CASSETVTGELFF. The rearrangement uses TRBV28 and TRBJ2-2, with unresolved D. Germline V CDR1 and CDR2: MDHEN, SYDVKM. This CDR3 is 13 amino acids long. V was shortened by 6 bases and J by 4 bases, with 9 bases between the two germline ends.

The CDR3 coding sequence is TGTGCCAGCAGCTTGACAGGCGTTGGATCCTCTAGCAATCAGCCCCAGCATTTT. This sequence encodes CASSLTGVGSSSNQPQHF. The chain joins TRBV7-2 to TRBJ1-5, with D maybe TRBD1 (6 bases). The CDR3 runs to 18 residues. Germline V gene lookup returns CDR1 SGHTA and CDR2 FQGNSA. V lost 3 bases and J 0 bases, leaving 18 bases between the germline ends.

This clone was counted between two and nine times. The rearrangement joins TRBV5-5 to TRBJ2-3; 9 nucleotides align to TRBD2. The CDR3 is made up of 14 amino acids. The V segment lost 7 bases and the J segment 2 bases; nucleotides outside the gene matches: 5. Germline V gives CDR1 SGHKS, CDR2 YYEKEE (reference sequence). CDR3 sequence (DNA): TGTGCCAGCGAGCTAGCGGGGAACACAGATACGCAGTATTTT. Translation gives CASELAGNTDTQYF.